The TCR beta chain described here comes from a study of T-cell memory formation after mild COVID-19. Across the study: Clusters of TCRs were largely donor specific.

Concerning this clonotype: Its specificity is not known.

The CDR3 is 13 amino acids. Trimming shortened V by 3 bases and J by 7 bases, and 12 bases separated the two germline ends. UMIs and sample barcodes were carried by the TCR alpha and TCR beta cDNA libraries that 5'RACE produced using constant-segment primers. Each CDR3 protein gets one entry after TCRdb re-called the 5' RACE reads with MiXCR. The sample consists of about 49,000 distinct CDR3 sequences, over 6.5% of them appearing once. Overall study results and limits: CD4+ contracting clones lay mainly in CM and EM, CD8+ ones in EMRA. Certain responding clones were present in pre-infection memory, suggesting participation of cross-reactive memory.

This clonotype was sampled from a man aged 18-30 years who had mild COVID-19 (a few samples of this study predate the infection). Cell type and time point are not known. This chain uses TRBV12-3 or TRBV12-4 with TRBJ1-2; D not certain. The source material was PBMCs or a T cell subset sorted from them (not recorded which). For the CDR3, the DNA is TGTGCCAGCAGTTTCACGGAGGGCATTGGCTACACCTTC. This sequence encodes CASSFTEGIGYTF.